Shown below are 2 T cell receptor beta chains from a single sample sequenced in a study of blood T cells in healthy people across ages. A second about 7 to 12 cycle PCR used barcoded and J-beta primers. Each CDR3 protein is one row after TCRdb ran MiXCR on the 5' RACE reads. Found here are about 800,000 distinct CDR3 sequences, more than 45% of them singletons; the top ten hold 20% to 25%. The specimen was blood. These receptors were obtained from a young man in good health.

The chain recombines TRBV20-1 with TRBJ2-5, with 9 bases aligning to TRBD2. V shed 5 bases and J 5 bases; nucleotides not matched to a gene: 9. CDR1 and CDR2 (germline): DFQATT, SNEGSKA (reference sequence). This CDR3 is 14 amino acids long. DNA for the CDR3: TGCAGTGCTCCAACTTGGCTAGCGGGGGAGACCCAGTACTTC. Residues: CSAPTWLAGETQYF.

This clonotype has only a few counts. This chain uses TRBV7-9 with TRBJ2-2; the D is unclear. CDR3 length: 11 amino acids. CDR1 SEHNR and CDR2 FQNEAQ come from the germline V gene (reference sequence). With 11 bases removed from V and 0 bases from J, the gap between germline ends came to 4 bases. The CDR3 DNA is TGTGCCCATACGAACACCGGGGAGCTGTTTTTT. Its translation: CAHTNTGELFF.